The present entry profiles one TCR beta chain with its context. This receptor's antigen is unknown. Nothing much larger sits one base from this clone, and base qualities are not available. One collaborating source in Seattle enrolled patients during active infection and followed them longitudinally through the course of disease. Whole blood was collected in K2EDTA tubes by collaborating institutions according to the institutions' own protocols. For TCRbeta analysis, collaborators shipped samples as frozen whole blood, isolated PBMCs, or DNA extracted from either of those sample types. The immunoSEQ Assay, a bias-controlled multiplex PCR, was used to amplify TCRbeta CDR3 regions from genomic DNA. The study's own analysis went as follows. Within the assay, amplification of reference gene primers was used to estimate how many nucleated cells each sample contained. To quantify the absolute abundance of each unique TCRbeta CDR3 rearrangement, sequence reads were collapsed and filtered. Productive Simpson clonality was computed per sample as the square root of Simpson's diversity index over productive rearrangements. As stored in TCRdb, this immuneACCESS dataset retains in-frame rearrangements with V and J assigned. A fraction of the clones does not appear; measured against another copy, unresolved V genes explain less than half of the discrepancy, and the remainder lacks a known reason. V, J and clone size were drawn from that table, and D and trimming were deduced from the DNA. The sample records hundreds of thousands of clones, 65% to 90% of which are singletons. The top ten clonotypes cover around 13% of the sample.

The data derive from a study of blood T cell repertoires in COVID-19 (dated by TCRdb to the early 2020s). Concerning the study at large: Collaborator samples came from the United States, Italy and Spain and covered acute and convalescent phases of COVID-19. The material from the prospective study consisted of cDNA or gDNA derived from T cells, B-cell-depleted T cells, or PBMCs. The dataset comprised deeply sampled blood TCRbeta repertoires from subjects exposed to, actively infected with, or recovered from COVID-19. The repertoires were released in a freely available public database intended as a resource for research on the immune response to SARS-CoV-2. Samples came from the ongoing ImmuneRACE study (first 160 participants) plus 1,254 subjects from 6 global collaborators. Sample metadata almost always included a de-identified subject ID, COVID-19 status, age in years and sex. Where available, HLA class I and class II types were obtained from metadata supplied by the sample provider rather than from assay-based typing. Overall study results and their limits: The quantity of clinical and demographic metadata differed by source and by participant and was supplied without curation.

Reading from cysteine to phenylalanine, the CDR3 counts 14 amino acids. Only CDR3 DNA remains: 42 bases, in frame from the first base. According to the germline V gene, CDR1 reads SGDLS and CDR2 reads YYNGEE. For this chain, trimming is 5 bases at the V end and 0 bases at the J end, and the number of junction bases without a gene match is 4. This chain is built from TRBV9 and TRBJ1-1; 7 bases in between match TRBD1. The sequenced sample consisted of peripheral blood. The TCR was taken from a woman between 70 and 85 years old with COVID-19, enrolled during active disease. The nucleotide sequence is given as TGTGCCAGCAGTGGGGACAGATTGAACACTGAAGCTTTCTTT. This yields the protein CASSGDRLNTEAFF.